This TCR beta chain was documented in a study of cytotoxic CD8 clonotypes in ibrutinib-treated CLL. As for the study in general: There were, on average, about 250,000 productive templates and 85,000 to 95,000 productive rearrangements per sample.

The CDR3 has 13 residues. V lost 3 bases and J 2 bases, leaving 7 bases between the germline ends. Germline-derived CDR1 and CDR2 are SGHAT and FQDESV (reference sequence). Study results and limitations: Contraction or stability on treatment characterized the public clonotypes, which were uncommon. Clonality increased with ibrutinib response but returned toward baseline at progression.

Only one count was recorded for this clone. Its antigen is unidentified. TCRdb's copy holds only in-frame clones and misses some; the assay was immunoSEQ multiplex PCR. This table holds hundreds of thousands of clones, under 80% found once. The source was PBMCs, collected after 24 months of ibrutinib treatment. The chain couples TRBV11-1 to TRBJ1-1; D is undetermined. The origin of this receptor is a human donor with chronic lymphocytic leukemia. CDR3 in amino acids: CASSLVRNTEAFF. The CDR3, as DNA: TGTGCCAGCAGCTTGGTACGAAACACTGAAGCTTTCTTT.